This T cell receptor (beta chain) originates from a study of cytomegalovirus exposure and HLA in healthy donors. CDR1 is SGHAT and CDR2 is FQNNGV in the germline V gene. V was shortened by 5 bases and J by 6 bases, with 13 bases between the two germline ends. CDR3 length: 14 residues. Study-wide findings and caveats: According to a later analysis, donors in an Asian-associated ancestry cluster reportedly had fewer N-insertions than the 666-donor mean.

A multiplex PCR was run with 60 Vbeta primers and 13 Jbeta primers. The assay was immunoSEQ multiplex PCR, and TCRdb's table has in-frame clones only and misses some. The table shows about 140,000 clones, with 60% to 80% occurring only once. Worth noting for this clone: What it binds is not known.

The source material was PBMCs. This chain uses TRBV11-2 with TRBJ2-2; D is perhaps TRBD1 (6 bases). The TCR sequence derives from a man aged 18 to 35 in good health and CMV-seronegative. The CDR3 sequence: CASSAGVVAGELFF. CDR3 bases: TGTGCCAGCAGCGCAGGGGTGGTAGCCGGGGAGCTGTTTTTT.